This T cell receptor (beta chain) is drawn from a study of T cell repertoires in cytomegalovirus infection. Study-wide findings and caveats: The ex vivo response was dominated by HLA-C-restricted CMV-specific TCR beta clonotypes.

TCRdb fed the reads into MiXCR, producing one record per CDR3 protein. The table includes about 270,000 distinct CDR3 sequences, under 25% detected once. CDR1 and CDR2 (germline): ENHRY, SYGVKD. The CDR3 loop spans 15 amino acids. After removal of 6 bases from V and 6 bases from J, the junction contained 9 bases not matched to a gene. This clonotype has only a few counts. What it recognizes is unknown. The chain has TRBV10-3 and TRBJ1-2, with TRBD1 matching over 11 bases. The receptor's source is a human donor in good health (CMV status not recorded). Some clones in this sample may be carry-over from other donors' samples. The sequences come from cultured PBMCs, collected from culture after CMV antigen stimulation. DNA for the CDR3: TGTGCCATCAGCCCGGACAGGGGGCATGGCGATGGCTACACCTTC. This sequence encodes CAISPDRGHGDGYTF.